The rows below give T cell receptor beta chains drawn from one sample of a study of regulatory T cells in long-lasting Graves disease. TCRdb re-called the multiplex PCR reads with MiXCR, one entry per CDR3 protein. Of roughly 430,000 distinct CDR3 sequences in the sample, roughly a fifth were seen once. Sequencing was performed on peripheral blood mononuclear cells (PBMCs), taken when the disease was refractory, from a patient treated with antithyroid drugs. These receptors originate from a female donor with Graves disease. Both conserved end residues are part of each CDR3. D genes are given only for firm matches. For some rows the clone size is stated as once, few or many, or as a class when expanded; others skip it.

j_call | clone_size | v_call | cdr3_length | d_call | cdr3_aa | cdr3_nt
TRBJ1-5 | many | TRBV6-2/TRBV6-3 | 13 | - | CACRTDSNQPQHF | TGTGCCTGCAGGACAGATAGCAATCAGCCCCAGCATTTT
TRBJ1-2 | once | TRBV28 | 14 | TRBD1 | CASRLTGTGNGYTF | TGTGCCAGCAGGTTAACCGGGACAGGGAATGGCTACACCTTC
TRBJ2-7 | - | TRBV29-1 | 12 | - | CSVVVLGYEQYF | TGCAGCGTTGTAGTACTAGGCTACGAGCAGTACTTC
TRBJ2-5 | many | TRBV6-2/TRBV6-3 | 16 | TRBD2 | CASSYSGTGGQETQYF | TGTGCCAGCAGTTACTCCGGGACGGGAGGACAAGAGACCCAGTACTTC
TRBJ2-7 | many | TRBV28 | 12 | - | CASSRGAYEQYF | TGTGCCAGCAGCAGGGGGGCCTACGAGCAGTACTTC
TRBJ2-3 | - | TRBV5-4 | 15 | - | CASSHDRSEADTQYF | TGTGCCAGCAGTCACGACAGGTCGGAGGCAGATACGCAGTATTTT
TRBJ2-1 | many | TRBV28 | 15 | TRBD2 | CASSSGRELRNEQFF | TGTGCCAGCAGTTCCGGGCGGGAGTTGAGAAATGAGCAGTTCTTC
TRBJ2-3 | - | TRBV11-2 | 15 | - | CASSLRLLGTDTQYF | TGTGCCAGCAGCTTAAGGCTCTTGGGTACAGATACGCAGTATTTT
TRBJ1-2 | many | TRBV28 | 11 | - | CAKTANYGYTF | TGTGCCAAAACAGCTAACTATGGCTACACCTTC
TRBJ1-4 | few | TRBV6-1 | 15 | - | CASSELGLTNEKLFF | TGTGCCAGCAGTGAACTGGGGCTAACTAATGAAAAACTGTTTTTT
TRBJ2-4 | many | TRBV28 | 13 | TRBD1 | CASSFPKGAVQYF | TGTGCCAGCAGTTTCCCGAAGGGGGCGGTTCAGTACTTC
TRBJ2-2 | many | TRBV6-1 | 14 | TRBD2 | CASGLAENTGELFF | TGTGCCAGCGGACTAGCCGAGAACACCGGGGAGCTGTTTTTT
TRBJ2-7 | - | TRBV7-9 | 16 | TRBD2 | CASSSGRREVSYEQYF | TGTGCCAGCAGCTCTGGTCGGCGGGAGGTTTCATACGAGCAGTACTTC
TRBJ2-1 | - | TRBV19 | 15 | TRBD1 | CASSMGQVVSNEQFF | TGTGCCAGTAGTATGGGACAGGTGGTGAGCAATGAGCAGTTCTTC
TRBJ2-7 | few | TRBV2 | 12 | - | CATPGPGLEQYF | TGTGCCACCCCGGGGCCTGGCCTGGAGCAGTACTTC
TRBJ2-1 | - | TRBV29-1 | 13 | - | CSSADSSYNEQFF | TGCAGCTCCGCGGACAGCTCCTACAATGAGCAGTTCTTC
TRBJ2-3 | few | TRBV30 | 13 | TRBD2 | CAGGTSGPDTQYF | TGTGCTGGAGGGACTAGCGGGCCAGATACGCAGTATTTT
TRBJ1-2 | - | TRBV5-5 | 13 | - | CASSLQQYYGYTF | TGTGCCAGCAGCTTACAGCAGTACTATGGCTACACCTTC
TRBJ1-2 | few | TRBV27 | 12 | TRBD1 | CASSLEGADYTF | TGTGCCAGCAGTTTAGAGGGGGCCGACTACACCTTC
TRBJ2-1 | - | TRBV29-1 | 13 | - | CSVVGTGKGEQFF | TGCAGCGTTGTCGGGACTGGAAAGGGTGAGCAGTTCTTC